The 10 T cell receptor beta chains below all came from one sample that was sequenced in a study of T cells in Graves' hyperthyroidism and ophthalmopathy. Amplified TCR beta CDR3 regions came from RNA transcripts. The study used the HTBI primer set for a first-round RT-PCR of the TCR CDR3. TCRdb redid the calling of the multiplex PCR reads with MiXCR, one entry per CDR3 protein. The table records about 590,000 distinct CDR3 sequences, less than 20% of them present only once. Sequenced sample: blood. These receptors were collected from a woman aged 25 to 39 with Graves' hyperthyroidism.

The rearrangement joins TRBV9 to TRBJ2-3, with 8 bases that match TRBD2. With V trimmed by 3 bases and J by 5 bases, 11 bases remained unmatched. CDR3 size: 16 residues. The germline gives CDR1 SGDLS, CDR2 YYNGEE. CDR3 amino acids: CASSASGREVGDTQYF. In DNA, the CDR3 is TGTGCCAGCAGCGCCTCGGGGCGGGAGGTTGGAGATACGCAGTATTTT.

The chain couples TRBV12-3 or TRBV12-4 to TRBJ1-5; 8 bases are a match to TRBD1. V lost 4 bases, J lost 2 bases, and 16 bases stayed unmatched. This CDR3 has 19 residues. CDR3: CASSSDRDRTYFGNQPQHF. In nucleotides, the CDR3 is TGTGCCAGCAGTTCAGACCGGGACAGGACATATTTCGGCAATCAGCCCCAGCATTTT.

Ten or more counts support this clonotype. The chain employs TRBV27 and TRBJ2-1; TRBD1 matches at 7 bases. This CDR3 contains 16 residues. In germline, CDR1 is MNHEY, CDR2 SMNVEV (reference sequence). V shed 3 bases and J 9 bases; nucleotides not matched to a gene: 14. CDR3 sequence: CASSLTRDSLRGEQFF. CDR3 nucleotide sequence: TGTGCCAGCAGTTTGACCCGGGACAGTCTACGCGGTGAGCAGTTCTTC.

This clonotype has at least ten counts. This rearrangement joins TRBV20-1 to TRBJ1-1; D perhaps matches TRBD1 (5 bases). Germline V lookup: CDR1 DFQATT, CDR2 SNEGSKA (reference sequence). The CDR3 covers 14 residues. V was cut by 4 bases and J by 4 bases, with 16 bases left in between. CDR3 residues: CSAKLPGKITEAFF. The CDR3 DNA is TGCAGTGCTAAACTCCCAGGGAAAATCACTGAAGCTTTCTTT.

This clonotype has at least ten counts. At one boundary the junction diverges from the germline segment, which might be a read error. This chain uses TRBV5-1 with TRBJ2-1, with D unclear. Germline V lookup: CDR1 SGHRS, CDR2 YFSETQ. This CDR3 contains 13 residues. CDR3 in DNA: TGCGCCAGCAGTTTGGAATCCCACAATGAGCAGTTCTTC. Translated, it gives CASSLESHNEQFF.

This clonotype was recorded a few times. The CDR3 sequence is CAWRSVHGGGEKLFF. The CDR3 DNA reads TGTGCCTGGAGAAGTGTACACGGAGGAGGTGAAAAACTGTTTTTT. This rearrangement joins TRBV30 to TRBJ1-4; D not resolved. The CDR3 consists of 15 residues. V lost 3 bases and J lost 7, with 18 bases in between. The germline gives CDR1 GTSNPN, CDR2 SVGIG (reference sequence).

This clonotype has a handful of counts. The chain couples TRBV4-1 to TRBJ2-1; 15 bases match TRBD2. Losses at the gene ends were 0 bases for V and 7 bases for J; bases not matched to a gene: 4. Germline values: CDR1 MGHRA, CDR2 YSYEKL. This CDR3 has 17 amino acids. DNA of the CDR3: TGCGCCAGCAGCCAAGATAAAGGGACTAGCGGGAGGAATGAGCAGTTCTTC. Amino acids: CASSQDKGTSGRNEQFF.

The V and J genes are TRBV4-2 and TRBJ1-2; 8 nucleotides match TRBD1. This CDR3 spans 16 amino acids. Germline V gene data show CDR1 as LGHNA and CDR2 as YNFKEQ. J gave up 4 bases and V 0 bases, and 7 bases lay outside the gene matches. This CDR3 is CASSQEGPGQGYGYTF. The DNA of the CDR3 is TGTGCCAGCAGCCAAGAAGGACCAGGACAGGGCTATGGCTACACCTTC.

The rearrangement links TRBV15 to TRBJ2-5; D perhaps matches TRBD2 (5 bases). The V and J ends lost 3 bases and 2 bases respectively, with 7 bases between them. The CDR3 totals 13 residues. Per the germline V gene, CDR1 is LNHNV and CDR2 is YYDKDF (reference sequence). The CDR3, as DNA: TGTGCCACCAGCAGGGACTTTCAAGAGACCCAGTACTTC. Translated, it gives CATSRDFQETQYF.

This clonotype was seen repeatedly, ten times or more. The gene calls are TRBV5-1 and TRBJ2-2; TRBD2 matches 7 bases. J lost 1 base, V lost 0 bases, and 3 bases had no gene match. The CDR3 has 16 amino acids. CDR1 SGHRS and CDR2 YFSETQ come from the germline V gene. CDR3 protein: CASSLGGTMNTGELFF. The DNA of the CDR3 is TGCGCCAGCAGCTTGGGTGGGACTATGAACACCGGGGAGCTGTTTTTT.